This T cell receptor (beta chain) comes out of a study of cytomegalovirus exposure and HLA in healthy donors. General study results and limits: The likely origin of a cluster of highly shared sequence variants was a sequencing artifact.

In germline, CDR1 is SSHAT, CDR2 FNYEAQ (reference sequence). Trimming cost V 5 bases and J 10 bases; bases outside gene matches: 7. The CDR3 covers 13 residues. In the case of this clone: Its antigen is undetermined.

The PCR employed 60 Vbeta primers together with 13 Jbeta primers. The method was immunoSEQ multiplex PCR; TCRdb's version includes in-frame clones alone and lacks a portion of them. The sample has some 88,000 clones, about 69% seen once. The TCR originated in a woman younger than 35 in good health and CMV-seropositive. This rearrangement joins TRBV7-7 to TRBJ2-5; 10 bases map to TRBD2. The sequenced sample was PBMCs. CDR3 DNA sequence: TGTGCCAGCAGCCCTAGCGGGGGTCCAGGCCAGTACTTC. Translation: CASSPSGGPGQYF. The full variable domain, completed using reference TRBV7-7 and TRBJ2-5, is GAGVSQSPRYKVTKRGQDVTLRCDPISSHATLYWYQQALGQGPEFLTYFNYEAQPDKSGLPSDRFSAERPEGSISTLTIQRTEQRDSAMYRCASSPSGGPGQYFGPGTRLLVL.